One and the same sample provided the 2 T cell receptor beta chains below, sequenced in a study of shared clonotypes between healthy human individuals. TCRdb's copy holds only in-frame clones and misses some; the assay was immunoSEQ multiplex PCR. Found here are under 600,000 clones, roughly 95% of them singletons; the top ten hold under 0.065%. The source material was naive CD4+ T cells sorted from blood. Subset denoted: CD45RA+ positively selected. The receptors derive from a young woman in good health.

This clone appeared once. CDR3 DNA sequence: TGTGCCAGCTCACCACCTAGCGACCCCACAGATACGCAGTATTTT. Its protein is CASSPPSDPTDTQYF. The V and J genes are TRBV18 and TRBJ2-3; the D gene is possibly TRBD2 (5 bases). Germline lookup yields CDR1 KGHSH and CDR2 LQKENI. This CDR3 has 15 residues. Trimming took off 0 bases at V and 2 bases at J, with 9 bases between the two ends.

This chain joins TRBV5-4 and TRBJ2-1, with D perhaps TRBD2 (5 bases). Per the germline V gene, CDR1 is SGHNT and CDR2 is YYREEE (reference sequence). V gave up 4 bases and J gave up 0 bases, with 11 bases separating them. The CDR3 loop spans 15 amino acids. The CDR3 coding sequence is TGTGCCAGCAGCGAGGGCCGTAGCTCCTACAATGAGCAGTTCTTC. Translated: CASSEGRSSYNEQFF. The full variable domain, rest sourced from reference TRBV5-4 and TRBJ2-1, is ETGVTQSPTHLIKTRGQQVTLRCSSQSGHNTVSWYQQALGQGPQFIFQYYREEENGRGNFPPRFSGLQFPNYSSELNVNALELDDSALYLCASSEGRSSYNEQFFGPGTRLTVL.